The 5 T cell receptor beta chains below were found in one sample sequenced in a study of T cell repertoires in cytomegalovirus infection. These TCRs are of unknown antigen specificity. TCRdb re-called the reads with MiXCR, one entry per CDR3 protein. The top ten clones hold roughly a fifth of a sample with some 270,000 distinct CDR3 sequences, less than 25% of them seen once. Sequencing was performed on cultured PBMCs, taken from culture after CMV antigen stimulation. The receptors originated from a human donor in good health (CMV status not recorded). Some clones in this sample may be carry-over from other donors' samples.

The chain carries TRBV20-1 and TRBJ1-5; maybe TRBD1 (5 bases). Deletions cut 3 bases from V and 0 bases from J, with 9 bases between. The CDR3 is made up of 14 amino acids. Germline V gene data show CDR1 as DFQATT and CDR2 as SNEGSKA (reference sequence). The CDR3 spells CSARGGDSNQPQHF. For the CDR3, the DNA is TGCAGTGCTAGGGGAGGGGATAGCAATCAGCCCCAGCATTTT.

Note on this clonotype: Its ends do not fully match the called genes, so a read error is possible. The rearrangement uses TRBV5-6 and TRBJ2-1, with 12 bases that match TRBD2. The CDR3 sequence is 12 residues long. Germline values: CDR1 SGHDT, CDR2 YYEEEE. The CDR3 DNA reads TGTGCCAGCAGCAAGACTAGCGGGAGACCCGACTTC. Encoded protein: CASSKTSGRPDF. The full variable domain, with the rest looked up from reference TRBV5-6 and TRBJ2-1, is DAGVTQSPTHLIKTRGQQVTLRCSPKSGHDTVSWYQQALGQGPQFIFQYYEEEERQRGNFPDRFSGHQFPNYSSELNVNALLLGDSALYLCASSKTSGRPDFGPGTRLTVL.

The chain joins TRBV7-9 to TRBJ1-5; D unclear. The CDR3 runs 13 residues. The V and J ends lost 3 bases and 3 bases respectively, with 6 bases between them. Germline CDR1 and CDR2: SEHNR and FQNEAQ (reference sequence). The CDR3 region has the DNA TGTGCCAGCAGCTTCTCACCCAATCAGCCCCAGCATTTT. Its translation is CASSFSPNQPQHF.

This clonotype was found many times. The chain has TRBV5-4 and TRBJ2-7, with D perhaps assigned TRBD1 or TRBD2 (6 bases each). Germline assignment: CDR1 SGHNT and CDR2 YYREEE (reference sequence). V was shortened by 3 bases and J by 2 bases, with 18 bases between the two germline ends. The CDR3 consists of 16 residues. The CDR3, as DNA: TGTGCCAGCAGCTGGGGGGCCGGTACAGGGACCTACGAGCAGTACTTC. It is translated as CASSWGAGTGTYEQYF.

The V gene is TRBV2, the J gene TRBJ1-1; no reliable D call. The CDR3 consists of 14 residues. Trimming left V 3 bases short and J 0 bases short, with 8 bases between. Per the germline V gene, CDR1 is SNHLY and CDR2 is FYNNEI. CDR3 loop: CASSDWSMNTEAFF. CDR3 bases: TGTGCCAGCAGTGATTGGAGCATGAACACTGAAGCTTTCTTT.